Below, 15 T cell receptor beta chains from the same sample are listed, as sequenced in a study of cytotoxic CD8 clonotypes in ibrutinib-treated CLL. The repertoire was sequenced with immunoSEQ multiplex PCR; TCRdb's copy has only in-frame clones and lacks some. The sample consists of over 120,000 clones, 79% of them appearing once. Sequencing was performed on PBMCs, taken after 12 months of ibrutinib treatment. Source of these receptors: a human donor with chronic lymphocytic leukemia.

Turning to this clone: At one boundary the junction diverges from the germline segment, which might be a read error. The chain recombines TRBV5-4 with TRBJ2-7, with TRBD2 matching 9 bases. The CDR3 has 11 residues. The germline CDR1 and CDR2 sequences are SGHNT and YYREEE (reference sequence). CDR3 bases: TGTGCCAGCAGCTTTTCTAGCGGGGAGACCTTC. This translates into CASSFSSGETF.

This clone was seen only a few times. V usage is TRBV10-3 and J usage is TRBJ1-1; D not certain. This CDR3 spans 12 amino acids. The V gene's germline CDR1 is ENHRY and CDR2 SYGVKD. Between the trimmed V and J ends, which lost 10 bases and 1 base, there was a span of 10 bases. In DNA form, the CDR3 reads TGTGCCACGACACTCGGGAACACTGAAGCTTTCTTT. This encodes CATTLGNTEAFF.

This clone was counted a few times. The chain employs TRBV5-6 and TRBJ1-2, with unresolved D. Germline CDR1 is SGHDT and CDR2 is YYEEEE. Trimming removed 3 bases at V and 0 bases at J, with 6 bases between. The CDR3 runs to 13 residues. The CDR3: CASSYASNYGYTF. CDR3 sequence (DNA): TGTGCCAGCAGCTATGCCTCTAACTATGGCTACACCTTC.

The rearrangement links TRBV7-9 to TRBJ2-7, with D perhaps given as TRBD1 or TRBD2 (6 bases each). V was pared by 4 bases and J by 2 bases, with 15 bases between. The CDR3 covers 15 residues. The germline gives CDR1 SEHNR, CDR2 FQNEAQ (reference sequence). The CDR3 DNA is TGTGCCAGCAGCTCAGCTACAGGGAGGCCCTACGAGCAGTACTTC. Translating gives CASSSATGRPYEQYF.

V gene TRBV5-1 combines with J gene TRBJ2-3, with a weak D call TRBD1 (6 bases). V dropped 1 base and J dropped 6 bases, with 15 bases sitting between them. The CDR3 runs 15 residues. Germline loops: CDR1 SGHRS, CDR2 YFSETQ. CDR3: CASSLTQGGMDTQYF. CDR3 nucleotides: TGCGCCAGCAGCTTGACACAGGGTGGTATGGATACGCAGTATTTT.

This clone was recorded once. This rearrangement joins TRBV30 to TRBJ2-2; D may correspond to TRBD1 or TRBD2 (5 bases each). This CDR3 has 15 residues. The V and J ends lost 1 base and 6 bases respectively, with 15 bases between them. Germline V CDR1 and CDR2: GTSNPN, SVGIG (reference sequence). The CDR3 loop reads CAWSGGPKRAGELFF. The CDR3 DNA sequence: TGTGCCTGGAGTGGGGGACCAAAGAGAGCCGGGGAGCTGTTTTTT.

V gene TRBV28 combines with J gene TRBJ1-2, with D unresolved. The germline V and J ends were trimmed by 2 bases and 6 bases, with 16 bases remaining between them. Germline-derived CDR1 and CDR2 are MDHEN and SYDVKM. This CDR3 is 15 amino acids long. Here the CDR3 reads CASSLQNWQNHGYTF. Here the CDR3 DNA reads TGTGCCAGCAGTTTACAAAATTGGCAGAATCATGGCTACACCTTC.

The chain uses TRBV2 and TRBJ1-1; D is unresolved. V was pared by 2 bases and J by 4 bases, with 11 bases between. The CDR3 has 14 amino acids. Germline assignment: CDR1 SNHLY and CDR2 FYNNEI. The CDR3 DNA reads TGTGCCAGCAGTGAACTGGCCCGGGGCACTGAAGCTTTCTTT. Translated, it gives CASSELARGTEAFF.

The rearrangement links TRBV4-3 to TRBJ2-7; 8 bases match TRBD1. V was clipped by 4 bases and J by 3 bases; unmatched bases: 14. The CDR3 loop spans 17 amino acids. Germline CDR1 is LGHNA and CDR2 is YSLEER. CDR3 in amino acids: CASSRTGSGTGDYEQYF. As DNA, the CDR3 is TGCGCCAGCAGCCGAACCGGTAGTGGGACAGGAGACTACGAGCAGTACTTC.

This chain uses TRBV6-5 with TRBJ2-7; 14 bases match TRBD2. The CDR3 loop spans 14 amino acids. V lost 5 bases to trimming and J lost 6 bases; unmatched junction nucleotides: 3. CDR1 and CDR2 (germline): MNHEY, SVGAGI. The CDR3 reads CASSLGLAGGEQYF. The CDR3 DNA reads TGTGCCAGCAGTCTCGGACTAGCGGGAGGCGAGCAGTACTTC.

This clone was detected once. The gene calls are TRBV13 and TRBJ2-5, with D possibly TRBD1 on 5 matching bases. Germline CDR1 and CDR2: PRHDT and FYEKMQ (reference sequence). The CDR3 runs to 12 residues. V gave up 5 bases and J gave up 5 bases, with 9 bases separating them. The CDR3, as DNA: TGTGCCAGCAGCGGGGCAGGGGAGACCCAGTACTTC. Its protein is CASSGAGETQYF. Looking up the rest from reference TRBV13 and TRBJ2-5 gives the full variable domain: AAGVIQSPRHLIKEKRETATLKCYPIPRHDTVYWYQQGPGQDPQFLISFYEKMQSDKGSIPDRFSAQQFSDYHSELNMSSLELGDSALYFCASSGAGETQYFGPGTRLLVL.

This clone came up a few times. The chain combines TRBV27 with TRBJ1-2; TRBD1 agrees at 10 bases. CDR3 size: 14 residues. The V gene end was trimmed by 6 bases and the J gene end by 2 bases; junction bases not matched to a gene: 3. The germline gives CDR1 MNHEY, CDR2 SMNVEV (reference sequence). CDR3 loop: CASRPTGGNYGYTF. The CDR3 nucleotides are TGTGCCAGCAGGCCGACAGGGGGCAACTATGGCTACACCTTC.

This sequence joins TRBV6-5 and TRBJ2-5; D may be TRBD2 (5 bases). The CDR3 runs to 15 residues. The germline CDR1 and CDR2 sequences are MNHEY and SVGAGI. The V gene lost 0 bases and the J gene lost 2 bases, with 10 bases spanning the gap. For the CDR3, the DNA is TGTGCCAGCAGTTACTCGGTCGTAGCGCAAGAGACCCAGTACTTC. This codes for CASSYSVVAQETQYF.

CDR3: CASSLAGFGTEQFF. CDR3 DNA sequence: TGTGCCAGCAGCTTAGCAGGATTTGGGACAGAGCAGTTCTTC. The gene calls are TRBV7-9 and TRBJ2-1; perhaps TRBD1 as D (6 bases). V lost 0 bases and J lost 10, with 13 bases in between. Germline-derived CDR1 and CDR2 are SEHNR and FQNEAQ (reference sequence). The CDR3 spans 14 residues.

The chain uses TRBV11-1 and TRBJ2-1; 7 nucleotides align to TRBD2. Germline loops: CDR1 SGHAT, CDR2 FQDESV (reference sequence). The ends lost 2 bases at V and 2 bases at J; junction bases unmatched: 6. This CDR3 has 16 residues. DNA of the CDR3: TGTGCCAGCAGCTTAAGTGGCGGGAGCGCCTACAATGAGCAGTTCTTC. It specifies CASSLSGGSAYNEQFF.